Listed here are 13 T cell receptor beta chains from one sample, sequenced in a study of memory CD4+ T cells and cytomegalovirus serostatus. Profiling relied on immunoSEQ multiplex PCR, and the TCRdb table lists in-frame clones only, not all of them. In the table there are 40,000 or so clones, approximately 81% of which are singletons. The sort gate was single viable CD3+CD4+CD8-CD45RO+ cells for memory CD4+ T cells. Sequencing input: memory CD4+ T cells from blood. These receptors were collected from an adult in good health and CMV-seronegative.

DNA for the CDR3: TGTGCCAGCAGTAGACAGGGGATGAACACTGAAGCTTTCTTT. This translates into CASSRQGMNTEAFF. J is TRBJ1-1 and V is TRBV25-1, with TRBD1 matching 8 bases. This CDR3 is built from 14 residues. J lost 0 bases, V lost 5 bases, and 2 bases had no gene match. Germline assignment: CDR1 MGHDK and CDR2 SYGVNS.

CDR3 coding DNA: TGTGCCAGCAGCGTAAACGCCAGAAACACCATATATTTT. The encoded protein is CASSVNARNTIYF. This chain joins TRBV9 and TRBJ1-3; D unclear. Trimming removed 1 base at V and 5 bases at J, with 7 bases between. The germline V gene encodes CDR1 SGDLS and CDR2 YYNGEE. The CDR3 length is 13 residues. The variable domain in full, with the rest retrieved from reference TRBV9 and TRBJ1-3, is DSGVTQTPKHLITATGQRVTLRCSPRSGDLSVYWYQQSLDQGLQFLIQYYNGEERAKGNILERFSAQQFPDLHSELNLSSLELGDSALYFCASSVNARNTIYFGEGSWLTVV.

The chain employs TRBV5-1 and TRBJ1-1; D remains ambiguous. V lost 1 base, J lost 5 bases, and 12 bases lay in between. Germline CDR1 and CDR2: SGHRS and YFSETQ. The length of the CDR3 is 14 residues. The CDR3 here is CASSLRGEETEAFF. Here the CDR3 DNA reads TGCGCCAGCAGCTTGCGGGGAGAGGAAACTGAAGCTTTCTTT.

The chain has TRBV23-1 and TRBJ1-2, with D maybe TRBD1 (6 bases). TRBV23-1 is reported as an ORF; its role is uncertain. V lost 8 bases to trimming and J lost 8 bases, with 24 bases between them. This CDR3 has 15 residues. This CDR3 reads CASGLSPDRLSGYTF. CDR3 coding DNA: TGCGCCAGCGGCCTTTCCCCCGACAGGCTTTCGGGCTACACCTTC.

The chain joins TRBV7-9 to TRBJ1-6; D gene uncertain. V was shortened by 3 bases and J by 8 bases, with 8 bases between the two germline ends. The CDR3 contains 13 residues. CDR1 and CDR2 from the germline V gene are SEHNR and FQNEAQ (reference sequence). The CDR3 nucleotides are TGTGCCAGCAGCTTGGAAAGGGATTCACCCCTCCACTTT. Translation gives CASSLERDSPLHF.

The chain joins TRBV6-6 to TRBJ2-3; unclear D gene. The CDR3 runs to 13 residues. The V gene lost 6 bases and the J gene lost 5 bases, with 12 bases spanning the gap. CDR1 is MNHNY and CDR2 is SVGAGI in the germline V gene (reference sequence). This CDR3 is CASSPFRGDTQYF. CDR3 sequence (DNA): TGTGCCAGCAGCCCCTTTCGAGGAGATACGCAGTATTTT.

V gene TRBV5-6 combines with J gene TRBJ2-7, with a possible D match to TRBD1 (5 bases). Germline assignment: CDR1 SGHDT and CDR2 YYEEEE. The CDR3 spans 12 residues. V was pared by 4 bases and J by 3 bases, with 8 bases between. The CDR3 DNA sequence: TGTGCCAGCAGCCGTGACAGCTACGAGCAGTACTTC. Protein: CASSRDSYEQYF.

The gene calls are TRBV5-6 and TRBJ1-2; D is perhaps TRBD1 (5 bases). V was pared by 4 bases and J by 0 bases, with 13 bases between. Germline V gene data show CDR1 as SGHDT and CDR2 as YYEEEE. This CDR3 spans 15 amino acids. CDR3 DNA: TGTGCCAGCAGCCTAAAAGACAGATCTAACTATGGCTACACCTTC. Protein: CASSLKDRSNYGYTF.

The sample holds one count of this clone. The chain couples TRBV18 to TRBJ1-1; D uncertain. Per the germline V gene, CDR1 is KGHSH and CDR2 is LQKENI. CDR3 size: 14 residues. V was clipped by 3 bases and J by 2 bases, with 10 bases between them. The CDR3 loop is CASSPNSDNTEAFF. The CDR3 DNA reads TGTGCCAGCTCACCGAACAGTGATAACACTGAAGCTTTCTTT. The complete variable domain, with remaining parts taken from reference TRBV18 and TRBJ1-1, reads NAGVMQNPRHLVRRRGQEARLRCSPMKGHSHVYWYRQLPEEGLKFMVYLQKENIIDESGMPKERFSAEFPKEGPSILRIQQVVRGDSAAYFCASSPNSDNTEAFFGQGTRLTVV.

The chain uses TRBV5-1 and TRBJ2-7, with TRBD2 matching 8 bases. V trimming: 0 bases; J trimming: 0 bases; junction bases outside the gene matches: 5. Germline V gene lookup returns CDR1 SGHRS and CDR2 YFSETQ. CDR3 length: 16 residues. The CDR3 is CASSLGPSGLSYEQYF. The CDR3 nucleotides are TGCGCCAGCAGCTTGGGGCCTAGCGGGCTCTCCTACGAGCAGTACTTC.

The chain has TRBV6-5 and TRBJ2-7; D uncertain. Germline lookup yields CDR1 MNHEY and CDR2 SVGAGI. The CDR3 consists of 16 residues. V dropped 2 bases and J dropped 2 bases, with 16 bases sitting between them. CDR3 region: CASSYRARYGPYEQYF. Here the CDR3 DNA reads TGTGCCAGCAGTTACAGGGCGCGATACGGTCCCTACGAGCAGTACTTC.

A single count supports this clone. This chain joins TRBV9 and TRBJ1-5; 7 positions match TRBD1. CDR1 and CDR2 from the germline V gene are SGDLS and YYNGEE. V shed 0 bases and J 7 bases; nucleotides not matched to a gene: 4. The CDR3 has 14 residues. The CDR3 region has the DNA TGTGCCAGCAGCGTAGGGACAGGAGACCAGCCCCAGCATTTT. It encodes CASSVGTGDQPQHF.

This clone was observed a handful of times. The gene calls are TRBV12-5 and TRBJ1-3; D is undetermined. CDR3 size: 14 residues. Germline assignment: CDR1 LGHNT and CDR2 FRNRAP. Trimming cost V 4 bases and J 8 bases, with 15 bases left between them. The CDR3 sequence: CASGSRSRLDTIYF. As DNA, the CDR3 is TGTGCTAGTGGTTCTAGAAGCCGGTTGGACACCATATATTTT.